The entry below gives a single T cell receptor (beta chain) sequence along with its context. The antigen is unknown. The CDR3 end shows no conserved phenylalanine or tryptophan, and so a read error is likely. No DNA is shown, since the ends of the CDR3 on it are uncertain; the CDR3 is the one TCRdb lists. These data are taken from a study of memory B cells and T cells in multiple sclerosis. Separate sequencing covered autoproliferating (CFSE-dim) and non-proliferating (CFSE-high) T cells from stimulus-free culture. Cultures began with approximately 4.5x10^7 CFSE-labeled PBMCs, unstimulated for roughly 7 days, with replicate wells pooled. Without exogenous stimuli, roughly 0.5 uM CFSE-labeled PBMCs were cultured serum-free. Sequencing was performed with immunoSEQ multiplex PCR; in TCRdb, only in-frame clones are kept and a portion is missing. The sample has roughly 12,000 clones; roughly 86% are singletons.

Overall study findings and caveats: Shared clonotype counts depended on differing compartment clone-set sizes and were normalized.

CDR1 and CDR2 from the germline V gene are MDHEN and SYDVKM. The CDR3 is 12 residues long, ends included. The source is a human donor with multiple sclerosis. Sequencing used PBMCs from blood kept in culture. V usage is TRBV28 and J usage is TRBJ1-4; TRBD1, as called in the table, went unchecked against the DNA. CDR3 in amino acids: CASSPNQGTGGY.